This T cell receptor beta chain appears in the sequencing data of a study of shared clonotypes between healthy human individuals. Terminally differentiated effector memory CD45RA+ cells were excluded by CCR7 positive selection of CD45RO-negative cells. TCRdb's table, derived via immunoSEQ multiplex PCR, lists solely in-frame clones and lacks some. This table has 760,000 or so clones, approximately 96% appearing once. Between the trimmed V and J ends, which lost 0 bases and 1 base, there was a span of 13 bases. The CDR3 contains 17 residues. Germline CDR1 reads SGHAT; CDR2 reads FQNNGV. The chain is built from TRBV11-2 and TRBJ1-3; D gene unclear. This clonotype was obtained from a man under 40 in good health. The specimen was naive CD8+ T cells sorted from blood. The CDR3 region has the DNA TGTGCCAGCAGCTTAGATACGGGAATTAGATCTGGAAACACCATATATTTT. Its protein is CASSLDTGIRSGNTIYF.